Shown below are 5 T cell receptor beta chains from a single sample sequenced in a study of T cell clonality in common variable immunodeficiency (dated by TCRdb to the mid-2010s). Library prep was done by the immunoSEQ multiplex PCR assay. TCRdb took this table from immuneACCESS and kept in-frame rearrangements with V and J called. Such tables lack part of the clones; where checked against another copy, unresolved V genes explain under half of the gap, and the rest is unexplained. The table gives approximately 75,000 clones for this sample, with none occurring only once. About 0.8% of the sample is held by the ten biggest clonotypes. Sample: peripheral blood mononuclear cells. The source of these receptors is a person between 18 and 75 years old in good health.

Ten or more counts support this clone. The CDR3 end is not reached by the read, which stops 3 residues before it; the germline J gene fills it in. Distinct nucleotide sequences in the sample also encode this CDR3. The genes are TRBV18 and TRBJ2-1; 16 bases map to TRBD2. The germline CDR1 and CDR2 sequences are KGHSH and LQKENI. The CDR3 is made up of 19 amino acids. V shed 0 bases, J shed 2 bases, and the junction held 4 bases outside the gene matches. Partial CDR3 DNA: TGTGCCAGCTCACCACCGTTGGGGACTAGCGGGAGGGCCTACAATGAG. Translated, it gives CASSPPLGTSGRAYNE. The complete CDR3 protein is CASSPPLGTSGRAYNEQFF.

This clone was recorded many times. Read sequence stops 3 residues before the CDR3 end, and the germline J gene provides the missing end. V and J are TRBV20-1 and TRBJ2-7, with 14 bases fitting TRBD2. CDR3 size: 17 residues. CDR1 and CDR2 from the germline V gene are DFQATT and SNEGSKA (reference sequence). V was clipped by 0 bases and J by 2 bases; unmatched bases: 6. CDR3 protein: CSARDRLAGGITYEQYF. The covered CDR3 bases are TGCAGTGCTAGAGATAGACTAGCGGGAGGGATAACCTACGAG.

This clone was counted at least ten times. Partial CDR3 DNA: TGTGCCAGTAGTATAGCAGGTAGCACAGATACG. It yields the protein CASSIAGSTDT. In full, the CDR3 reads CASSIAGSTDTQYF. V is TRBV19 and J is TRBJ2-3; D not resolved. Read sequence stops 3 residues before the CDR3 end, and the germline J gene provides the missing end. Germline lookup yields CDR1 LNHDA and CDR2 SQIVND (reference sequence). This CDR3 has 14 amino acids. Between the trimmed V and J ends, which lost 1 base and 0 bases, there was a span of 5 bases.

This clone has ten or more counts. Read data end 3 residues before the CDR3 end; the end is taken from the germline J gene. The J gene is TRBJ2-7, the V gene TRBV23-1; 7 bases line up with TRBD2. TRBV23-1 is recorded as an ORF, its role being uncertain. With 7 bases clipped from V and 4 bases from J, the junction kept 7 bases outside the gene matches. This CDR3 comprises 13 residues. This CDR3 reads CASKRGSSYEQYF. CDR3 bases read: TGCGCCAGCAAGCGGGGCAGCAGTTACGAG.

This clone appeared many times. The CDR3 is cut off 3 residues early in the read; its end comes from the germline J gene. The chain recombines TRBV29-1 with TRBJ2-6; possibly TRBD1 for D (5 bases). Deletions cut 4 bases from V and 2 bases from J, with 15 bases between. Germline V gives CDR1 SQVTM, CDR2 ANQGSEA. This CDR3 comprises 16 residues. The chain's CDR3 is CSVAGHNLAGANVLTF. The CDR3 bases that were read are TGCAGCGTTGCCGGACACAACCTGGCTGGGGCCAACGTC.